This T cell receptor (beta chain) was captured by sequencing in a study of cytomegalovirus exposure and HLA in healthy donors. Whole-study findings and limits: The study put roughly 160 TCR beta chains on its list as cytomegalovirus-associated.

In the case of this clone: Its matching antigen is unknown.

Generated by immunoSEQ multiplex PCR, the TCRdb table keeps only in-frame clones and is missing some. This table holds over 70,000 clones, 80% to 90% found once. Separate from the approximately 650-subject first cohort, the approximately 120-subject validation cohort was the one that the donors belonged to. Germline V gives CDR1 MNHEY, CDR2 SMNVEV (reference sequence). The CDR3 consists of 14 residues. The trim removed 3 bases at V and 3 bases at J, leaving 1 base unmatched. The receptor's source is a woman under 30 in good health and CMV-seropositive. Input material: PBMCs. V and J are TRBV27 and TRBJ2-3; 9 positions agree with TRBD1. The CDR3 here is CASSLDRGTDTQYF. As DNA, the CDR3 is TGTGCCAGCAGTTTGGACAGGGGAACAGATACGCAGTATTTT.